Listed below are T cell receptor beta chains from one sample, sequenced in a study of T cell responses to AZD1222 COVID-19 vaccine. Sequencing was performed with immunoSEQ multiplex PCR; in TCRdb, only in-frame clones are kept and a portion is missing. The data contain 150,000 to 200,000 clones, around nine tenths of them seen just once; the ten biggest clones take up around 5.5%. Sequencing used peripheral blood, obtained on day 0 of AZD1222 vaccination. The receptors come from an adult in good health. Each CDR3 is given with its conserved first and last residue. D genes are given only for firm matches. Where a row states a size, it is once, few, many or the class of an expanded clone; other rows omit it.

abundance,d_gene,v_gene,j_gene,CDR3nt,CDR3aa
few,.,TRBV19,TRBJ1-1,TGTGCCAGTAGTATAGATCGGGGCAGGACTGAAGCTTTCTTT,CASSIDRGRTEAFF
once,.,TRBV5-4,TRBJ1-2,TGTGCCAGCAGCTTGGCCCAGGGAGTACATGGCTACACCTTC,CASSLAQGVHGYTF
.,.,TRBV6-5,TRBJ2-7,TGTGCCAGCAGTTACTCGCTGGCGGAGACCTACGAGCAGTACTTC,CASSYSLAETYEQYF
.,.,TRBV10-3,TRBJ1-1,TGTGCCATCAGTGGGGGTGGGGTCGAGAACACTGAAGCTTTCTTT,CAISGGGVENTEAFF
.,.,TRBV12-3/TRBV12-4,TRBJ1-2,TGTGCCAGCAGTTTTAAGTCTAACTATGGCTACACCTTC,CASSFKSNYGYTF
.,TRBD2,TRBV7-2,TRBJ2-1,TGTGCCAGCAGCCCGCGGCTAGCGGTCAATGAGCAGTTCTTC,CASSPRLAVNEQFF
.,.,TRBV6-2/TRBV6-3,TRBJ1-4,TGTGCCAGCAGTCTCCCCACGACAGGTCGCGAAAAACTGTTTTTT,CASSLPTTGREKLFF
.,.,TRBV30,TRBJ1-1,TGTGCCACTTCGAGGGGGAACACTGAAGCTTTCTTT,CATSRGNTEAFF
once,TRBD1,TRBV4-2,TRBJ2-7,TGTGCCAGCAGTCAAGAGGGGGCAGCCTTTAGCTCCTACGAGCAGTACTTC,CASSQEGAAFSSYEQYF
.,TRBD2,TRBV11-3,TRBJ2-1,TGTGCCAGCAGCACCTCTAGCGGGAGTTTTGAGCAGTTCTTC,CASSTSSGSFEQFF
once,TRBD2,TRBV7-9,TRBJ2-6,TGTGCCAGCAGCCCACCTACGGGGGGGATCTCTGGGGCCAACGTCCTGACTTTC,CASSPPTGGISGANVLTF
.,TRBD1,TRBV18,TRBJ1-3,TGTGCCAGCTCACCAACGACAGGGGGAAACACCATATATTTT,CASSPTTGGNTIYF
.,.,TRBV7-2,TRBJ2-7,TGTGCCAGCAGCCTACCTCTGTTGGGATCCTCCTACGAGCAGTACTTC,CASSLPLLGSSYEQYF
few,.,TRBV19,TRBJ1-4,TGTGCCATTAGGGATCGAGGGCCGAGTAATGAAAAACTGTTTTTT,CAIRDRGPSNEKLFF
.,.,TRBV23-1,TRBJ1-3,TGCGCCCGTAAATCGAGACCAACGAACGGAAACACCATATATTTT,CARKSRPTNGNTIYF
few,.,TRBV4-1,TRBJ2-5,TGCGCCAGCAGCCAAGATTTAGGGGCCGGGGAGACCCAGTACTTC,CASSQDLGAGETQYF
.,TRBD1,TRBV9,TRBJ1-5,TGTGCCAGCAGCCCCGACAGGGCAAGTCAGCCCCAGCATTTT,CASSPDRASQPQHF
once,.,TRBV28,TRBJ1-1,TGTGCCAGCAGCTCCTCAGGCCTTCCGGCTTTCTTT,CASSSSGLPAFF
.,TRBD1,TRBV18,TRBJ2-5,TGTGCCAGCTCACCGGGGACAGGGGGTACTCAAGGGACCCAGTACTTC,CASSPGTGGTQGTQYF
.,.,TRBV7-3,TRBJ2-3,TGTGCCAGCAGCTTACCAAGCAGACAGGCTAATACGCAGTATTTT,CASSLPSRQANTQYF
once,.,TRBV19,TRBJ2-7,TGTGCCAGCGCAACCCGAGGAGGAGACGGCGAGCAGTACTTC,CASATRGGDGEQYF
once,TRBD1,TRBV28,TRBJ1-2,TGTGCCAGCAGTTTACCCGCGACGGGACAGGACGGCTACACCTTC,CASSLPATGQDGYTF
once,.,TRBV5-5,TRBJ2-7,TGTGCCAGCAGCTTGCGGGGAGGCTACGAGCAGTACTTC,CASSLRGGYEQYF
.,TRBD1,TRBV5-1,TRBJ2-5,TGCGCCAGCAGCTTGGGAGGGGGCCCCCAAGAGACCCAGTACTTC,CASSLGGGPQETQYF
.,TRBD1,TRBV5-1,TRBJ1-1,TGCGCCAGCAGCTTGGAAACAGGGGGGTACACTGAAGCTTTCTTT,CASSLETGGYTEAFF
once,.,TRBV11-2,TRBJ1-4,TGTGCCAGCAGCTTAAATAAGGGTGCTAATGAAAAACTGTTTTTT,CASSLNKGANEKLFF
once,.,TRBV15,TRBJ2-3,TGTGCCACCAGCAGAGAAGGGGGGCGAGATACGCAGTATTTT,CATSREGGRDTQYF
.,.,TRBV2,TRBJ2-6,TGTGCCAGCACGGAGACCTCTGGGGCCAACGTCCTGACTTTC,CASTETSGANVLTF
once,TRBD1,TRBV28,TRBJ1-5,TGTGCCAGCAGTTTGAAGACAGGGGAGGATCAGCCCCAGCATTTT,CASSLKTGEDQPQHF
few,TRBD2,TRBV15,TRBJ2-7,TGTGCCACCAGCCAAGGGAGGGGCGATCCCTACGAGCAGTACTTC,CATSQGRGDPYEQYF
.,TRBD1,TRBV7-8,TRBJ1-2,TGTGCCAGCAGCCTAGTGGGAGGGGGCGGCGGCTACACCTTC,CASSLVGGGGGYTF
few,.,TRBV15,TRBJ1-4,TGTGCCACCAGCAGAGATGCGACAGCAATTAATGAAAAACTGTTTTTT,CATSRDATAINEKLFF
.,TRBD1,TRBV28,TRBJ1-2,TGTGCCAGCAGCTCCGGGACAGGGATCTATGGCTACACCTTC,CASSSGTGIYGYTF
.,.,TRBV29-1,TRBJ1-2,TGCAGCGTTGGGCAGGCAGGGACCTATGGCTACACCTTC,CSVGQAGTYGYTF
once,TRBD1,TRBV28,TRBJ1-2,TGTGCCAGCAGTATCTCCGGGACAGGAGTTTATGGCTACACCTTC,CASSISGTGVYGYTF
.,TRBD2,TRBV10-2,TRBJ2-1,TGCGCCAGCAGAAGGACTAGCGGGAGGGGGTATGAGCAGTTCTTC,CASRRTSGRGYEQFF
.,.,TRBV28,TRBJ2-7,TGTGCCAGCAGTTTATCAACAGGGGGGGACTACTACGAGCAGTACTTC,CASSLSTGGDYYEQYF
.,.,TRBV5-1,TRBJ2-7,TGCGCCAGCAGCCTTGGTCCCGGCTCCTACGAGCAGTACTTC,CASSLGPGSYEQYF
.,.,TRBV23-1,TRBJ1-2,TGCGCCAGCAGTCAATTCGGGTTTAGGGGGGGCGGCTATGGCTACACCTTC,CASSQFGFRGGGYGYTF
.,.,TRBV30,TRBJ2-7,TGTGCCTGGAGTGTGGTAGTTGGGGGCTACGAGCAGTACTTC,CAWSVVVGGYEQYF